The clone carrying this T cell receptor beta chain appeared a few times. The entry originates in a study of blood T cell repertoires in COVID-19. Study overall: Acute and convalescent COVID-19 specimens originated in the United States, Italy and Spain. Sources were T cells, B-cell-depleted T cells, or PBMCs; the material itself was cDNA or gDNA.

Germline V gene sequence: CDR1 ENHRY, CDR2 SYGVKD. Deletions cut 0 bases from V and 0 bases from J, with 11 bases between. This CDR3 region has 16 residues. Authors' methods: Researchers report that nucleated cell counts were estimated from reference gene primer amplification. Produced via immunoSEQ multiplex PCR; TCRdb's table is partial and in-frame only. The V and J calls and clone size are taken from that table; D and trimming were inferred from the DNA. The sample lists roughly 140,000 clones, around 90% seen once, with 1.5% to 2% in the top ten. The gene calls are TRBV10-3 and TRBJ1-1; D may be TRBD1 (6 bases). This receptor was taken from a man between 65 and 80 years old with acute or convalescent COVID-19. Sequencing used peripheral blood. CDR3 nucleotides: TGTGCCATCAGTGAGTCCCAGACAGGCATGAACACTGAAGCTTTCTTT. Amino acids: CAISESQTGMNTEAFF.